This T cell receptor beta chain was recorded in a study of blood T cell repertoires in COVID-19. In the study overall: Acute and convalescent COVID-19 specimens originated in the United States, Italy and Spain.

The CDR3 is 8 amino acids. From germline, CDR1 is DFQATT and CDR2 SNEGSKA (reference sequence). This clone was recorded only once. This table comes from immunoSEQ multiplex PCR, and its TCRdb copy is limited to in-frame clones, with some not included. The data hold about 280,000 clones, with approximately 91% observed a single time. The chain links TRBV20-1 to TRBJ1-1; D unclear. The specimen sequenced was peripheral blood. The receptor's source is a man aged 18 to 29 with active or convalescent COVID-19. CDR3 DNA: TGCAGCGTTCAGGAAGCTTTCTTT. It encodes CSVQEAFF.